The rows below give T cell receptor beta chains drawn from one sample of a study of human T cells and chemical hapten exposure. TCRdb re-derived calls from the RACE reads in MiXCR, one entry per CDR3 protein. The sample consists of approximately 34,000 distinct CDR3 sequences, 5.5% to 8% of them appearing once. Specimen: whole blood, collected in connection with sensitization to the hapten diphenylcyclopropenone (DPC). The receptors come from a woman younger than 45 with alopecia areata. Some clones in this sample may be carry-over from other donors' samples. Each CDR3 is given with its conserved first and last residue. The order of the fields is J gene, V gene, CDR3 protein.

J gene: TRBJ2-3
V gene: TRBV7-9
CDR3 protein: CASSPDSTDTQYF

J gene: TRBJ2-3
V gene: TRBV20-1
CDR3 protein: CSASGGAVADTQYF

J gene: TRBJ2-1
V gene: TRBV12-5
CDR3 protein: CASGEGLAENEQFF

J gene: TRBJ2-3
V gene: TRBV12-3/TRBV12-4
CDR3 protein: CASTLFRGSTDTQYF

J gene: TRBJ2-7
V gene: TRBV29-1
CDR3 protein: CSVSAGEQYF

J gene: TRBJ2-5
V gene: TRBV18
CDR3 protein: CASSPSGGETQYF

J gene: TRBJ1-5
V gene: TRBV7-2
CDR3 protein: CASSGQEVQPQHF

J gene: TRBJ1-2
V gene: TRBV5-1
CDR3 protein: CASSLSWGSYGYTF

J gene: TRBJ1-2
V gene: TRBV6-5
CDR3 protein: CASSRSGTKNTDTF

J gene: TRBJ2-7
V gene: TRBV5-1
CDR3 protein: CASSLLGANEQYF

J gene: TRBJ2-7
V gene: TRBV27
CDR3 protein: CASSSGPYEQYF

J gene: TRBJ2-1
V gene: TRBV6-5
CDR3 protein: CASSYGTGVDEQFF

J gene: TRBJ2-3
V gene: TRBV5-4
CDR3 protein: CASSLSVTDTQYF

J gene: TRBJ2-3
V gene: TRBV12-3/TRBV12-4
CDR3 protein: CASSFGEGTDTQYF

J gene: TRBJ1-1
V gene: TRBV6-5
CDR3 protein: CASSYITGGDTEAFF

J gene: TRBJ2-3
V gene: TRBV12-3/TRBV12-4
CDR3 protein: CASSTGITDTQYF

J gene: TRBJ2-1
V gene: TRBV28
CDR3 protein: CASGRAWTGGFNEQFF